This TCR beta chain emerged from a study of T cell responses to AZD1222 COVID-19 vaccine. Comments on this clone: Its antigen is not identified.

Study-wide points: Targets within unmutated variant regions were reportedly found for nearly half of spike-specific TCRs. Possibly, clonal diversity was underestimated; donors were largely white British and included more females.

The CDR3 covers 14 residues. V was pared by 3 bases and J by 7 bases, with 12 bases between. Germline CDR1 and CDR2: MNHNY and SVGAGI (reference sequence). The protocol was immunoSEQ multiplex PCR, while the TCRdb copy is restricted to in-frame clones and leaves out a portion. The sample has approximately 70,000 clones, more than 75% seen once; the top ten hold about 5%. Sequences were derived from peripheral blood, sampled 28 days after the second dose of the MenACWY control vaccine. The chain combines TRBV6-6 with TRBJ1-4, with a weak D call TRBD1 (5 bases). The clonotype comes from an adult who received the MenACWY meningococcal vaccine as a control. The CDR3 region has the DNA TGTGCCAGCAGTTATTTGGGGGAAGGTGAAAAACTGTTTTTT. The encoded protein is CASSYLGEGEKLFF.